This T cell receptor (beta chain) was obtained from a study of human T cells and chemical hapten exposure. Study overall: Once 0.01% DPC had been applied to the upper back by patch test, readings were taken at 6 days. Findings and limits, study-wide: PT1 expanded TCR numbers rose with patch test score.

Regarding time point: patch test 1, 2 weeks after DPC sensitization. The treatment was: therapeutic diphenylcyclopropenone sensitization with weekly scalp DPC. Notes on this clonotype: What it recognizes is unknown.

The study used a library that attached unique molecular identifiers to individual cDNA molecules. TCRdb redid the calling of the RACE reads with MiXCR, one entry per CDR3 protein. Altogether fewer than 200,000 distinct CDR3 sequences are present, 20% to 25% being singletons, with the ten largest covering about 6.7%. Trimming removed 7 bases from V and 4 bases from J; junction bases left unmatched: 5. The CDR3 totals 14 residues. CDR1 and CDR2 from the germline V gene are MGHDK and SYGVNS. The source material was whole blood, sampled in connection with sensitization to the hapten diphenylcyclopropenone (DPC). The rearrangement links TRBV25-1 to TRBJ2-1; 9 bases agree with TRBD1. The TCR was taken from a woman in her fifties or sixties with alopecia areata. Some clones in this sample may be carry-over from other donors' samples. CDR3 sequence: CASNPGQGYNEQFF. The CDR3 DNA is TGTGCCAGCAACCCGGGACAGGGTTACAATGAGCAGTTCTTC.